The 4 T cell receptor beta chains given below trace back to one sample, sequenced in a study of shared clonotypes between healthy human individuals. Naivety among CD8 cells was defined by CD45RO negativity and positive CCR7 selection, thereby excluding terminally differentiated effector memory CD45RA+ cells. Assay: immunoSEQ multiplex PCR; the TCRdb copy retains only in-frame clones and omits some. The repertoire holds about 2.2 million clones, with just over 90% as singletons. Sequencing used naive CD8+ T cells from PBMCs. Source of these receptors: a man in his late teens or twenties in good health. Some clones in this sample may be carry-over from other donors' samples.

V is TRBV28 and J is TRBJ2-5; a possible D gene is TRBD2 (5 bases). Trimming pared 4 bases from V and 0 bases from J, leaving 12 bases between. The CDR3 totals 15 residues. Germline V gene sequence: CDR1 MDHEN, CDR2 SYDVKM. The CDR3 loop reads CASSSSADYQETQYF. The CDR3 DNA sequence: TGTGCCAGCAGTTCTTCAGCGGACTACCAAGAGACCCAGTACTTC. The full variable domain, with the rest looked up from reference TRBV28 and TRBJ2-5, is DVKVTQSSRYLVKRTGEKVFLECVQDMDHENMFWYRQDPGLGLRLIYFSYDVKMKEKGDIPEGYSVSREKKERFSLILESASTNQTSMYLCASSSSADYQETQYFGPGTRLLVL.

The chain recombines TRBV29-1 with TRBJ1-1, with 8 bases lining up with TRBD1. The CDR3 is made up of 12 amino acids. Trimming cost V 7 bases and J 7 bases; bases outside gene matches: 8. Germline CDR1 is SQVTM and CDR2 is ANQGSEA. CDR3 amino acids: CSAPTGGGEAFF. CDR3 DNA: TGCAGCGCACCAACAGGGGGAGGTGAAGCTTTCTTT.

As for this clone: The sample holds other DNA sequences that translate to the same CDR3. The CDR3 sequence is CASSSSPYEQYF. The CDR3 DNA follows: TGTGCCAGCAGCTCTTCTCCCTACGAGCAGTACTTC. V usage is TRBV7-9 and J usage is TRBJ2-7; D ambiguous. The germline gives CDR1 SEHNR, CDR2 FQNEAQ (reference sequence). The V gene lost 4 bases and the J gene lost 2 bases, with 6 bases spanning the gap. CDR3 length: 12 residues.

This chain connects TRBV9 to TRBJ2-3; either TRBD1 or TRBD2 may supply D (5 bases each). From germline, CDR1 is SGDLS and CDR2 YYNGEE. This CDR3 contains 16 residues. The V and J ends lost 4 bases and 2 bases respectively, with 17 bases between them. The CDR3 nucleotides are TGTGCCAGCAGCCCACGGGACCCTACATTCACAGATACGCAGTATTTT. Translation gives CASSPRDPTFTDTQYF.